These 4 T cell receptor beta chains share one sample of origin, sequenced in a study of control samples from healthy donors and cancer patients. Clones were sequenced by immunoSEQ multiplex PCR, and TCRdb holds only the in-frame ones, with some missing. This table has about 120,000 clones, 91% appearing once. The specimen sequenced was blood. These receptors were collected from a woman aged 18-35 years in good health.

DNA of the CDR3: TGTGCCAGCAGCCGAAGAGGACAGGGGGGCAATCAGCCCCAGCATTTT. This encodes CASSRRGQGGNQPQHF. The chain combines TRBV5-8 with TRBJ1-5, with 10 bases matching TRBD1. V was pared by 4 bases and J by 2 bases, with 6 bases of the junction left unmatched. The CDR3 sequence is 16 residues long. The germline gives CDR1 SGHTS, CDR2 YDEGEE.

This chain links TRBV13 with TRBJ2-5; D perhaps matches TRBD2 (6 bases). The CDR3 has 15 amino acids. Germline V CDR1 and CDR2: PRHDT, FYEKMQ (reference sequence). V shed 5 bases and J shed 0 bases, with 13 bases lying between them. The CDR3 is CASSVFPGDQETQYF. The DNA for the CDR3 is TGTGCCAGCAGCGTTTTCCCGGGGGACCAAGAGACCCAGTACTTC.

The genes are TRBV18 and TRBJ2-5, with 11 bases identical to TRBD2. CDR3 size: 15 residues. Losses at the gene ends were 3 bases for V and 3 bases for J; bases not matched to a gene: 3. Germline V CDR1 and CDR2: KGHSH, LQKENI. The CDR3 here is CASSPGTSGKETQYF. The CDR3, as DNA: TGTGCCAGCTCACCCGGGACTAGCGGAAAAGAGACCCAGTACTTC.

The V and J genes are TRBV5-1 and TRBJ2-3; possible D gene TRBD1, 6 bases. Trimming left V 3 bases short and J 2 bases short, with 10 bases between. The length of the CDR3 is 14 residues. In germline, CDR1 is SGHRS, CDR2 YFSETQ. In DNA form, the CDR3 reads TGCGCCAGCAGCTCCCAGGGGTACACAGATACGCAGTATTTT. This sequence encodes CASSSQGYTDTQYF.